The TCR beta chain under discussion was sequenced for a study of cytomegalovirus exposure and HLA in healthy donors. This CDR3 has 15 amino acids. V lost 0 bases to trimming and J lost 5 bases; unmatched junction nucleotides: 6. Germline V lookup: CDR1 SGHRS, CDR2 YFSETQ. The PCR used 60 Vbeta and 13 Jbeta primers. Measured with immunoSEQ multiplex PCR; TCRdb has only the in-frame clones, and not every one. The sample lists roughly 150,000 clones; approximately 81% were seen once. The rearrangement uses TRBV5-1 and TRBJ1-1; 8 bases match TRBD1. Material for sequencing was PBMCs. The source is a man over 45 in good health and CMV-seropositive. The CDR3 loop reads CASSLAQGARTEAFF. In DNA form, the CDR3 reads TGCGCCAGCAGCTTGGCTCAGGGGGCGCGAACTGAAGCTTTCTTT.